These 22 T cell receptor beta chains originate from one sample sequenced in a study of regulatory T cells in long-lasting Graves disease. CDR3-region Arm-PCR and iRepertoire HTBI primers produced the TCR beta libraries. TCRdb itself ran the multiplex PCR reads through MiXCR, one entry per CDR3 protein. The sample has 200,000 to 250,000 distinct CDR3 sequences; over 20% are singletons. As for time point: newly diagnosed GD, antithyroid drugs for less than 3 months. Scientists built the TCR library using RNA that was extracted from PBMCs. The material sequenced was peripheral blood mononuclear cells (PBMCs), taken at new diagnosis, from a patient treated with antithyroid drugs. All receptors come from a female donor with Graves disease.

In its sample, this clonotype was seen many times. V gene TRBV27 combines with J gene TRBJ1-2; 9 nucleotides agree with TRBD1. Trimming at V came to 5 bases and at J to 6 bases, leaving 10 bases not matched to a gene. Germline CDR1 is MNHEY and CDR2 is SMNVEV (reference sequence). The CDR3 sequence is 15 residues long. Here the CDR3 DNA reads TGTGCCAGCAGTCCAACGGAACAGGGGGCGAATGGCTACACCTTC. This gives the protein CASSPTEQGANGYTF.

J is TRBJ1-1 and V is TRBV12-3 or TRBV12-4, with D unclear. The CDR3 spans 13 residues. V lost 2 bases to trimming and J lost 10 bases, with 14 bases between them. CDR3 residues: CASSLKGNWGAFF. The CDR3 DNA reads TGTGCCAGCAGTTTAAAGGGCAACTGGGGAGCTTTCTTT.

This clonotype was detected many times. This chain joins TRBV29-1 and TRBJ2-3; 7 bases fit TRBD1. Looked up from germline, CDR1 is SQVTM and CDR2 is ANQGSEA. CDR3 length: 12 amino acids. J gave up 2 bases and V 6 bases, and 2 bases lay outside the gene matches. The CDR3 sequence: CSVGTDTDTQYF. The DNA for the CDR3 is TGCAGCGTAGGGACAGACACAGATACGCAGTATTTT.

The table lists this clonotype with a count of one. A far larger clone is only one base removed, so a read error is likely. This chain joins TRBV7-2 and TRBJ2-5; TRBD1 matches at 10 bases. Germline loops: CDR1 SGHTA, CDR2 FQGNSA. After removal of 2 bases from V and 6 bases from J, the junction contained 6 bases not matched to a gene. This CDR3 contains 15 residues. The CDR3 DNA follows: TGTACCAGCAGCTTAAAGGGACAGGGGTGGAAGACCCAGTACTTC. Protein: CTSSLKGQGWKTQYF.

This clonotype showed up just a few times. The genes are TRBV6-1 and TRBJ2-5; 9 nucleotides align to TRBD2. CDR3 length: 14 amino acids. The trim removed 5 bases at V and 1 base at J, leaving 2 bases unmatched. The V gene's germline CDR1 is MNHNS and CDR2 SASEGT. The CDR3 region is CASSRLAAQETQYF. As DNA, the CDR3 is TGTGCCAGCAGTCGACTAGCGGCCCAAGAGACCCAGTACTTC.

This clonotype was picked up a small number of times. V and J are TRBV4-1 and TRBJ2-3, with D possibly being TRBD1 (5 bases). The CDR3 is 14 amino acids. Germline-derived CDR1 and CDR2 are MGHRA and YSYEKL. Trimming pared 3 bases from V and 4 bases from J, leaving 11 bases between. This CDR3 is CASSQGPWADTQYF. In nucleotides, the CDR3 is TGCGCCAGCAGCCAGGGGCCCTGGGCAGATACGCAGTATTTT.

Regarding this clonotype: It differs at one base from a far larger clone, so likely a read error. The chain employs TRBV11-2 and TRBJ2-7, with 11 bases fitting TRBD1. With the DNA end fitting TRBJ2-3 better, the J assignment may be wrong. The CDR3 is made up of 16 amino acids. CDR1 is SGHAT and CDR2 is FQNNGV in the germline V gene. CDR3 in DNA: TGTGCCAGCAGCTGGGGACAGGGGGGCTTCGCAGATACGCAGTATTTT. Protein: CASSWGQGGFADTQYF.

This clonotype was picked up many times. The rearrangement links TRBV7-9 to TRBJ2-3; 8 nucleotides align to TRBD1. Germline V gene sequence: CDR1 SEHNR, CDR2 FQNEAQ (reference sequence). V shed 10 bases and J 3 bases; nucleotides not matched to a gene: 9. The CDR3 loop spans 14 amino acids. The CDR3 spells CATNQQGGTDTQYF. The CDR3 DNA follows: TGTGCCACCAACCAACAGGGGGGTACAGATACGCAGTATTTT.

V gene TRBV24-1 combines with J gene TRBJ2-1, with TRBD2 matching over 9 bases. CDR1 and CDR2 (germline): KGHDR, SFDVKD. J lost 3 bases, V lost 4 bases, and 12 bases had no gene match. This CDR3 comprises 18 residues. CDR3 sequence: CATSDLGGASGNYNEQFF. Written as DNA, the CDR3 is TGTGCCACCAGTGACCTGGGGGGGGCTAGCGGGAACTACAATGAGCAGTTCTTC.

There are a few counts of this clonotype. The V and J genes are TRBV19 and TRBJ2-7; D may be TRBD1 or TRBD2 (5 bases each). V was shortened by 5 bases and J by 0 bases, with 8 bases between the two germline ends. This CDR3 comprises 13 residues. CDR1 is LNHDA and CDR2 is SQIVND in the germline V gene (reference sequence). The DNA of the CDR3 is TGTGCCAGTAGTTGGGGGTTCTCCTACGAGCAGTACTTC. It specifies CASSWGFSYEQYF.

The chain carries TRBV7-2 and TRBJ2-6; D not certain. Trimming removed 5 bases from V and 6 bases from J, with 14 bases in between. The CDR3 consists of 15 residues. The germline V gene has CDR1 SGHTA and CDR2 FQGNSA. The DNA for the CDR3 is TGTGCCAGCAGCCATGGGGTGACTGAGGCCAACGTCCTGACTTTC. Translated: CASSHGVTEANVLTF.

This clonotype was detected many times. The rearrangement links TRBV2 to TRBJ2-1; 7 nucleotides align to TRBD2. Unmatched junction bases numbered 5, after V lost 8 bases and J lost 7 bases. Germline assignment: CDR1 SNHLY and CDR2 FYNNEI. This CDR3 is built from 12 residues. CDR3 in amino acids: CASSTSRNEQFF. CDR3 DNA sequence: TGTGCCAGCTCGACTAGCCGTAATGAGCAGTTCTTC.

This clonotype has a count of ten or more. The CDR3 spells CASSPDRGEYLDTEAFF. CDR3 DNA: TGTGCCAGCAGTCCAGACAGGGGCGAATATCTGGACACTGAAGCTTTCTTT. The chain combines TRBV3-1 with TRBJ1-1, with 8 bases fitting TRBD1. The germline V gene encodes CDR1 LGHDT and CDR2 YNNKEL (reference sequence). V was clipped by 6 bases and J by 3 bases; unmatched bases: 15. The CDR3 contains 17 residues. The complete variable domain, with remaining parts taken from reference TRBV3-1 and TRBJ1-1, reads DTAVSQTPKYLVTQMGNDKSIKCEQNLGHDTMYWYKQDSKKFLKIMFSYNNKELIINETVPNRFSPKSPDKAHLNLHINSLELGDSAVYFCASSPDRGEYLDTEAFFGQGTRLTVV.

This clonotype was counted ten times or more. The rearrangement links TRBV28 to TRBJ1-6; D is perhaps TRBD1 (6 bases). Trimming took off 3 bases at V and 8 bases at J, with 11 bases between the two ends. CDR1 and CDR2 from the germline V gene are MDHEN and SYDVKM. This CDR3 spans 14 amino acids. Here the CDR3 DNA reads TGTGCCAGCAGTTTTGGGACACCGTATTCACCCCTCCACTTT. This encodes CASSFGTPYSPLHF. Looking up the rest from reference TRBV28 and TRBJ1-6 gives the full variable domain: DVKVTQSSRYLVKRTGEKVFLECVQDMDHENMFWYRQDPGLGLRLIYFSYDVKMKEKGDIPEGYSVSREKKERFSLILESASTNQTSMYLCASSFGTPYSPLHFGNGTRLTVT.

Ten or more counts support this clonotype. The chain recombines TRBV28 with TRBJ1-5; 8 bases are a match to TRBD1. Per germline, CDR1 MDHEN and CDR2 SYDVKM. This CDR3 is 14 amino acids long. With 5 bases clipped from V and 11 bases from J, the junction kept 11 bases outside the gene matches. The CDR3 nucleotides are TGTGCCAGCAGTATTCGGACAGGGAGTCTAGCCCAGCATTTT. It specifies CASSIRTGSLAQHF.

This CDR3 is CASSSRRDSGNTIYF. CDR3 nucleotides: TGTGCCAGCAGCTCTCGCCGGGACTCTGGAAACACCATATATTTT. This chain connects TRBV5-6 to TRBJ1-3; D uncertain. CDR1 and CDR2 from the germline V gene are SGHDT and YYEEEE. The CDR3 extends over 15 amino acids. V lost 3 bases, J lost 0 bases, and 10 bases lay in between.

This clonotype has a count of ten or more. The chain uses TRBV6-1 and TRBJ2-3, with TRBD1 matching over 11 bases. Trimming removed 5 bases from V and 4 bases from J; junction bases left unmatched: 8. The CDR3 consists of 16 residues. CDR1 and CDR2 (germline): MNHNS, SASEGT. The CDR3 DNA reads TGTGCCAGCAGTCGATCCGGGACAGGGGGATCAGATACGCAGTATTTT. It specifies CASSRSGTGGSDTQYF.

The rearrangement joins TRBV7-2 to TRBJ2-5; possibly TRBD2 for D (6 bases). The germline CDR1 and CDR2 sequences are SGHTA and FQGNSA. Trimming shortened V by 4 bases and J by 5 bases, and 17 bases separated the two germline ends. This CDR3 is built from 15 residues. CDR3 residues: CASSSLAASSETQYF. CDR3 DNA: TGTGCCAGCAGCTCCTTAGCGGCTAGCAGCGAGACCCAGTACTTC.

This clonotype was recorded at least ten times. The chain is built from TRBV3-1 and TRBJ2-7; tentatively, D is TRBD2 (6 bases). CDR1 is LGHDT, CDR2 YNNKEL, per germline (reference sequence). Trimming took 3 bases from V and 3 from J, leaving 6 bases between them. The CDR3 totals 12 residues. CDR3: CASSQRGYEQYF. The CDR3 DNA sequence: TGTGCCAGCAGCCAGCGGGGCTACGAGCAGTACTTC.

This clonotype was counted between two and nine times. The chain employs TRBV5-5 and TRBJ2-5, with TRBD1 as a possible D gene (6 bases). The CDR3 is 14 amino acids. V lost 6 bases and J 1 base, leaving 13 bases between the germline ends. Germline lookup yields CDR1 SGHKS and CDR2 YYEKEE (reference sequence). The CDR3 here is CASTEGQIQETQYF. The CDR3 bases are TGTGCCAGCACCGAAGGACAGATCCAAGAGACCCAGTACTTC.

This sequence joins TRBV6-1 and TRBJ2-3; the D call may be TRBD1 or TRBD2 (6 bases each). The DNA end is a closer match to TRBJ2-7, so the J assignment may be wrong. Germline loops: CDR1 MNHNS, CDR2 SASEGT. This CDR3 contains 15 residues. CDR3: CASMRAPEGGYEQYF. DNA of the CDR3: TGTGCCAGCATGAGGGCTCCCGAGGGGGGATACGAGCAGTACTTC.

This clonotype was picked up many times. The chain couples TRBV7-9 to TRBJ1-1, with D uncertain. Germline V gene lookup returns CDR1 SEHNR and CDR2 FQNEAQ (reference sequence). The germline V and J ends were trimmed by 5 bases and 8 bases, with 9 bases remaining between them. CDR3 length: 11 amino acids. The CDR3 reads CASSRSGEAFF. DNA of the CDR3: TGTGCCAGCAGCCGTTCCGGGGAAGCTTTCTTT.